Presented here are 6 T cell receptor beta chains from one specimen sequenced in a study of PD-L1 blockade in urothelial cancer. Sequenced by immunoSEQ multiplex PCR; TCRdb stores in-frame clones only, minus some. The data contain 20,000 to 25,000 clones, roughly 87% of them singletons. The material was PBMCs, obtained around atezolizumab (anti-PD-L1) treatment. These receptors came from a man in his forties or fifties with urothelial cancer.

This rearrangement joins TRBV5-1 to TRBJ1-2; D is perhaps TRBD1 (5 bases). The CDR3 has 14 residues. V shed 0 bases and J shed 7 bases, with 13 bases lying between them. Germline assignment: CDR1 SGHRS and CDR2 YFSETQ. This CDR3 is CASSLAQGWGGYTF. DNA for the CDR3: TGCGCCAGCAGCTTGGCTCAGGGTTGGGGTGGCTACACCTTC.

As DNA, the CDR3 is TGTGCCAGTATGAGTTATAGCAATCAGCCCCAGCATTTT. It specifies CASMSYSNQPQHF. This rearrangement joins TRBV19 to TRBJ1-5; D remains ambiguous. Germline CDR1 and CDR2: LNHDA and SQIVND (reference sequence). V was trimmed by 7 bases and J by 0 bases, leaving 7 bases between them. The CDR3 spans 13 residues.

The chain links TRBV19 to TRBJ2-5; D might be TRBD2 (5 bases). Germline CDR1 is LNHDA and CDR2 is SQIVND (reference sequence). Trimming pared 1 base from V and 0 bases from J, leaving 9 bases between. The CDR3 is 15 amino acids. CDR3 nucleotides: TGTGCCAGTAGTATAGGTCGGGGATACCAAGAGACCCAGTACTTC. Encoded protein: CASSIGRGYQETQYF. Supplemented by reference TRBV19 and TRBJ2-5, the full variable domain reads DGGITQSPKYLFRKEGQNVTLSCEQNLNHDAMYWYRQDPGQGLRLIYYSQIVNDFQKGDIAEGYSVSREKKESFPLTVTSAQKNPTAFYLCASSIGRGYQETQYFGPGTRLLVL.

The V gene is TRBV27, the J gene TRBJ2-1, with D unclear. The V and J ends lost 7 bases and 6 bases respectively, with 13 bases between them. The V gene's germline CDR1 is MNHEY and CDR2 SMNVEV (reference sequence). The CDR3 consists of 13 residues. For the CDR3, the DNA is TGTGCCAGCACCAAACTGGTGAGCAATGAGCAGTTCTTC. Its translation: CASTKLVSNEQFF.

In this sample, this clone turned up once. This rearrangement joins TRBV14 to TRBJ1-2; D is uncertain. Germline V gives CDR1 SGHDN, CDR2 FVKESK. The CDR3 spans 12 residues. Between the trimmed V and J ends, which lost 2 bases and 2 bases, there was a span of 3 bases. CDR3 loop: CASSQSNYGYTF. In DNA, the CDR3 is TGTGCCAGCAGCCAATCAAACTATGGCTACACCTTC.

The CDR3 DNA reads TGTGCTAGTGGTTTGGTCCCCTCAGTTAACACTGAAGCTTTCTTT. This sequence encodes CASGLVPSVNTEAFF. This chain connects TRBV12-5 to TRBJ1-1; D is unresolved. This CDR3 is 15 amino acids long. Germline V gene data show CDR1 as LGHNT and CDR2 as FRNRAP. The V gene lost 0 bases and the J gene lost 2 bases, with 10 bases spanning the gap.